This TCR beta chain was retrieved from a study of blood T cell repertoires in COVID-19. Study-wide context: Acute and convalescent COVID-19 samples came from the United States, Italy and Spain.

Measured with immunoSEQ multiplex PCR; TCRdb has only the in-frame clones, and not every one. The repertoire holds 200,000 or so clones, around 82% seen once, with about 4.8% in the top ten. This study enrolled people aged 18 to 89 from around 26 US geographic areas. Each participant's cohort was designated according to participant-reported clinical history. Up to 2 weeks before entering the study, exposed participants had met a COVID-19 case. Germline lookup yields CDR1 PRHDT and CDR2 FYEKMQ (reference sequence). V shed 5 bases and J 5 bases; nucleotides not matched to a gene: 9. This CDR3 is 14 amino acids long.

The V call is TRBV13, the J call TRBJ2-7; 7 bases line up with TRBD1. Sample: PBMCs or T cells enriched from blood (not recorded which). The clonotype comes from a woman between 50 and 59 years old who had been exposed to COVID-19. CDR3 amino acids: CASSPQGQTHEQYF. The CDR3 nucleotides read TGTGCCAGCAGCCCCCAGGGACAGACCCACGAGCAGTACTTC.